A single sample gave rise to the 32 T cell receptor beta chains below, sequenced in a study of blood T cells in healthy people across ages. With a J-beta primer mix and a sample-barcoded 5' primer, a second PCR ran about 7 to 11 cycles. TCRdb reprocessed the 5' RACE reads via MiXCR and lists one record per CDR3 protein. This table has 700,000 or so distinct CDR3 sequences, about 20% appearing once. The source material was blood. These receptor sequences come from a man between 65 and 85 years old in good health.

This chain uses TRBV12-3 or TRBV12-4 with TRBJ1-3, with 7 bases fitting TRBD1. The ends lost 8 bases at V and 4 bases at J; junction bases unmatched: 11. The CDR3 runs to 15 residues. The DNA for the CDR3 is TGTGCCAGCCGACAAGGGGGCGCGAACGGAAACACCATATATTTT. This encodes CASRQGGANGNTIYF.

In this sample, this clonotype turned up a few times. This chain uses TRBV2 with TRBJ1-2; D may be TRBD1 (6 bases). The CDR3 extends over 15 amino acids. V was trimmed by 3 bases and J by 4 bases, leaving 15 bases between them. Germline values: CDR1 SNHLY, CDR2 FYNNEI. The CDR3 bases are TGTGCCAGCAGTGATGGGAGGGGGAGCATCTATGGCTACACCTTC. Encoded protein: CASSDGRGSIYGYTF. The full variable domain, in which reference TRBV2 and TRBJ1-2 provide the parts outside the CDR3, is EPEVTQTPSHQVTQMGQEVILRCVPISNHLYFYWYRQILGQKVEFLVSFYNNEISEKSEIFDDQFSVERPDGSNFTLKIRSTKLEDSAMYFCASSDGRGSIYGYTFGSGTRLTVV.

The table lists this clonotype with a few counts. This chain connects TRBV19 to TRBJ1-5; 7 nucleotides match TRBD1. V shed 5 bases, J shed 6 bases, and the junction held 13 bases outside the gene matches. This CDR3 has 16 amino acids. Per germline, CDR1 LNHDA and CDR2 SQIVND (reference sequence). The CDR3 loop is CASSRTLTGDGQPQHF. The CDR3, as DNA: TGTGCCAGTAGTCGTACCCTTACAGGGGACGGTCAGCCCCAGCATTTT.

As regards this clonotype: An end of the junction differs from the germline gene, which may be a read error. The chain has TRBV5-1 and TRBJ2-5; no definite D call. The CDR3 covers 13 residues. CDR1 SGHRS and CDR2 YFSETQ come from the germline V gene. The CDR3 DNA sequence: TGCGCCGGCAGCCTCAACCCAGGCGAGACCCAGTACTTC. It specifies CAGSLNPGETQYF.

The chain couples TRBV6-5 to TRBJ1-4; a weak D match, TRBD1 (5 bases). Germline V gene lookup returns CDR1 MNHEY and CDR2 SVGAGI. Trimming shortened V by 3 bases and J by 5 bases, and 13 bases separated the two germline ends. The CDR3 is 15 amino acids. CDR3 sequence reads: CASSYQTGSNEKLFF. The DNA of the CDR3 is TGTGCCAGCAGTTATCAAACAGGTTCAAATGAAAAACTGTTTTTT.

This clonotype has more than one count but fewer than ten. The V gene is TRBV7-9, the J gene TRBJ1-6, with D possibly TRBD1 on 6 matching bases. CDR1 is SEHNR, CDR2 FQNEAQ, per germline (reference sequence). This CDR3 contains 16 residues. Trimming took 5 bases from V and 7 from J, leaving 18 bases between them. CDR3 region: CASSRNGGQGNSPLHF. DNA of the CDR3: TGTGCCAGCAGCCGCAACGGCGGGCAGGGGAATTCACCCCTCCACTTT.

The chain recombines TRBV5-1 with TRBJ2-5; 8 bases agree with TRBD1. The CDR3 sequence is 16 residues long. The V and J ends lost 4 bases and 2 bases, in that order; junction bases with no gene match: 10. CDR1 is SGHRS and CDR2 is YFSETQ in the germline V gene. DNA of the CDR3: TGCGCCAGCAGCCCGACGATGGGACAGGTACAAGAGACCCAGTACTTC. Residues: CASSPTMGQVQETQYF.

Only one count was recorded for this clonotype. The germline gene is not matched at one end of the junction; a read error may be the cause. This chain joins TRBV6-1 and TRBJ1-4; 8 nucleotides line up with TRBD1. The CDR3 totals 15 residues. Germline V gives CDR1 MNHNS, CDR2 SASEGT. CDR3 in DNA: TGTGTCAGCAGTGCGAACAGGGGGGCTAATGAAAAACTGTTTTTT. Protein: CVSSANRGANEKLFF.

The chain combines TRBV12-3 or TRBV12-4 with TRBJ2-5; 8 nucleotides match TRBD2. The trim removed 7 bases at V and 3 bases at J, leaving 13 bases unmatched. This CDR3 has 16 residues. CDR3 in amino acids: CASTETGTRIKETQYF. In nucleotides, the CDR3 is TGTGCCAGCACCGAAACCGGGACTAGAATTAAAGAGACCCAGTACTTC.

In its sample, this clonotype was seen many times. The chain couples TRBV29-1 to TRBJ2-1; TRBD2 agrees at 11 bases. The V segment lost 3 bases and the J segment 12 bases; nucleotides outside the gene matches: 7. This CDR3 region has 13 residues. Per the germline V gene, CDR1 is SQVTM and CDR2 is ANQGSEA. In DNA, the CDR3 is TGCAGCGTTGACACTAGCGGGAGTATTTGGCAGTTCTTC. Translated, it gives CSVDTSGSIWQFF.

This rearrangement joins TRBV5-1 to TRBJ1-1; 7 bases map to TRBD1. The trim removed 4 bases at V and 4 bases at J, leaving 10 bases unmatched. The CDR3 extends over 15 amino acids. In germline, CDR1 is SGHRS, CDR2 YFSETQ. The CDR3 DNA is TGCGCCAGCAGCCCCAGACCGGGACAGCGCACTGAAGCTTTCTTT. Translated: CASSPRPGQRTEAFF.

CDR3 coding DNA: TGTGCCAGCAGTTCTTCAGGGAGCTCCTATAATTCACCCCTCCACTTT. Residues: CASSSSGSSYNSPLHF. This rearrangement joins TRBV6-5 to TRBJ1-6; D perhaps matches TRBD1 (5 bases). V was clipped by 4 bases and J by 0 bases, with 10 bases between them. Per the germline V gene, CDR1 is MNHEY and CDR2 is SVGAGI. The CDR3 runs 16 residues.

This clonotype was found a few times. V usage is TRBV12-3 or TRBV12-4 and J usage is TRBJ2-3; weak D call: TRBD2 (5 bases). The CDR3 length is 15 residues. Between the trimmed V and J ends, which lost 3 bases and 4 bases, there was a span of 14 bases. The CDR3 loop is CASSLAVSVPDTQYF. The CDR3 DNA is TGTGCCAGCAGTTTGGCGGTTAGCGTGCCAGATACGCAGTATTTT.

This chain's CDR3 is CATGPSRVGTDTQYF. In DNA, the CDR3 is TGTGCCACCGGGCCTTCCCGGGTTGGCACAGATACGCAGTATTTT. The chain joins TRBV15 to TRBJ2-3, with D hard to call. The V gene's germline CDR1 is LNHNV and CDR2 YYDKDF (reference sequence). V lost 8 bases and J 1 base, leaving 16 bases between the germline ends. The CDR3 is made up of 15 amino acids.

This rearrangement joins TRBV10-3 to TRBJ1-2; possible D gene TRBD1, 5 bases. There are 13 residues in the CDR3. Germline V CDR1 and CDR2: ENHRY, SYGVKD. Trimming stripped 0 bases from V and 7 bases from J, with 9 bases between. For the CDR3, the DNA is TGTGCCATCAGTGAGTCAGGACATATTGGCTACACCTTC. Amino acid sequence: CAISESGHIGYTF.

This clonotype was seen more than once but under ten times. This may arise from a read error, as a much more abundant clone is one base away. The rearrangement links TRBV7-9 to TRBJ2-7; the D gene is possibly TRBD1 (6 bases). CDR3 length equals 15 residues. Germline V gene lookup returns CDR1 SEHNR and CDR2 FQNEAQ (reference sequence). This CDR3 reads CSSSQGTGQTYEQYF. The CDR3 nucleotides read TGTTCCAGCAGCCAAGGTACAGGGCAGACCTACGAGCAGTACTTC.

As to this clonotype: Since no conserved phenylalanine or tryptophan closes the CDR3, a read error is the likely cause. The rearrangement links TRBV29-1 to TRBJ1-1; D is ambiguous. The germline V gene encodes CDR1 SQVTM and CDR2 ANQGSEA. The V end lost 7 bases, the J end lost 0 bases, and 12 bases lay between the germline ends. CDR3 length equals 13 residues. The CDR3 nucleotides read TGCAGCGCCGAAGGGTTGATGAACACTGAAGCTTTCTCT. Translating gives CSAEGLMNTEAFS.

V is TRBV19 and J is TRBJ2-3; D might be TRBD2 (6 bases). Trimming shortened V by 8 bases and J by 3 bases, and 6 bases separated the two germline ends. This CDR3 contains 11 residues. The germline gives CDR1 LNHDA, CDR2 SQIVND (reference sequence). The CDR3 region is CASAGTDTQYF. In DNA form, the CDR3 reads TGTGCCAGTGCGGGGACAGATACGCAGTATTTT.

This clonotype turned up a few times. The chain is built from TRBV4-1 and TRBJ2-3; D may match TRBD1 or TRBD2 (6 bases each). Per germline, CDR1 MGHRA and CDR2 YSYEKL. This CDR3 spans 19 amino acids. Deletions cut 0 bases from V and 0 bases from J, with 19 bases between. This CDR3 is CASSQEGGTRLTSTDTQYF. CDR3 bases: TGCGCCAGCAGCCAAGAGGGGGGCACTAGATTAACTAGCACAGATACGCAGTATTTT.

The genes are TRBV5-6 and TRBJ1-1; 9 bases are shared with TRBD1. The CDR3 has 17 residues. After removal of 4 bases from V and 5 bases from J, the junction contained 15 bases not matched to a gene. Germline CDR1 is SGHDT and CDR2 is YYEEEE. CDR3 in amino acids: CASSPTGTGFLGTEAFF. CDR3 coding DNA: TGTGCCAGCAGCCCAACCGGGACAGGGTTTCTCGGGACTGAAGCTTTCTTT.

The table lists this clonotype with a few counts. This chain uses TRBV7-2 with TRBJ2-5; 8 bases line up with TRBD1. This CDR3 region has 16 residues. V gave up 0 bases and J gave up 9 bases; unmatched junction bases: 12. CDR1 and CDR2 from the germline V gene are SGHTA and FQGNSA. The CDR3 DNA reads TGTGCCAGCAGCTTAGCGAGTCAGGGGGCGAAATGGCCCCAGTACTTC. Protein: CASSLASQGAKWPQYF.

This clonotype was detected a few times. CDR3 loop: CASSQEIAGLGNNEEQFF. The CDR3 DNA sequence: TGTGCCAGCAGCCAAGAAATCGCAGGACTAGGGAACAATGAGGAGCAGTTCTTC. V is TRBV3-1 and J is TRBJ2-1, with 7 bases lining up with TRBD2. The trim removed 0 bases at V and 10 bases at J, leaving 18 bases unmatched. The CDR3 covers 18 residues. Germline CDR1 and CDR2: LGHDT and YNNKEL (reference sequence).

This clonotype has a single count. CDR3 sequence (DNA): TGCAGTGCTAGGATGGATTGGGGTGAGCAGTACTTC. Protein: CSARMDWGEQYF. The chain employs TRBV20-1 and TRBJ2-7; D unresolved. This CDR3 spans 12 amino acids. Germline V CDR1 and CDR2: DFQATT, SNEGSKA (reference sequence). Trimming stripped 3 bases from V and 7 bases from J, with 13 bases between.

The CDR3 spells CASSPWGAAGYTF. CDR3 in DNA: TGTGCCAGCAGCCCGTGGGGGGCGGCAGGCTACACCTTC. V gene TRBV7-2 combines with J gene TRBJ1-2; TRBD1 is a possible D gene (6 bases). The CDR3 is 13 residues long. Trimming took 5 bases from V and 8 from J, leaving 15 bases between them. The germline CDR1 and CDR2 sequences are SGHTA and FQGNSA.

The chain carries TRBV6-5 and TRBJ2-3, with D possibly TRBD2 on 5 matching bases. The length of the CDR3 is 14 residues. The ends were cut back, 6 bases at V and 6 bases at J, with 16 bases in the middle. The germline gives CDR1 MNHEY, CDR2 SVGAGI. This CDR3 is CASSRSRRADTQYF. CDR3 bases: TGTGCCAGCAGCCGCTCCCGGCGGGCGGATACGCAGTATTTT.

V and J are TRBV4-1 and TRBJ1-1; D might be TRBD1 (5 bases). Looked up from germline, CDR1 is MGHRA and CDR2 is YSYEKL. Trimming removed 2 bases from V and 2 bases from J, with 21 bases in between. The CDR3 is 18 residues long. The CDR3 nucleotides are TGCGCCAGCAGCCAACACGCCGGGGCCCAAGGAGGTAACACTGAAGCTTTCTTT. This gives the protein CASSQHAGAQGGNTEAFF.

The J gene is TRBJ2-1, the V gene TRBV12-3 or TRBV12-4; D possibly corresponds to TRBD1 (5 bases). Judging by the DNA end, TRBJ2-7 fits better; the J call may be wrong. This CDR3 comprises 13 residues. CDR3 sequence reads: CASSTFKGSEQYF. The DNA of the CDR3 is TGTGCCAGCAGTACCTTTAAGGGGTCCGAGCAGTACTTC.

Only a few counts were recorded for this clonotype. The chain combines TRBV12-3 or TRBV12-4 with TRBJ2-5; possible D gene TRBD2, 7 bases. With 4 bases removed from V and 4 bases from J, the gap between germline ends came to 13 bases. CDR3 length: 14 residues. CDR3 loop: CASSSRGPPETQYF. The CDR3 DNA is TGTGCCAGCAGTTCGCGGGGGCCGCCAGAGACCCAGTACTTC.

The chain employs TRBV12-3 or TRBV12-4 and TRBJ2-3; possibly TRBD1 for D (5 bases). Trimming stripped 3 bases from V and 2 bases from J, with 12 bases between. The CDR3 loop spans 15 amino acids. The CDR3 reads CASSLSWGVTDTQYF. The CDR3 region has the DNA TGTGCCAGCAGTTTGTCGTGGGGCGTCACAGATACGCAGTATTTT.

This chain connects TRBV12-3 or TRBV12-4 to TRBJ2-4; 7 bases line up with TRBD1. The CDR3 is 15 amino acids. The V and J ends lost 1 base and 6 bases, in that order; junction bases with no gene match: 6. The CDR3 DNA reads TGTGCCAGCAGTTTAGTTACAGGGGACATAAACATTCAGTACTTC. This sequence encodes CASSLVTGDINIQYF.

This clonotype was counted between two and nine times. The rearrangement uses TRBV5-5 and TRBJ2-7; tentatively, D is TRBD2 (6 bases). The germline V gene has CDR1 SGHKS and CDR2 YYEKEE (reference sequence). The germline V and J ends were trimmed by 5 bases and 3 bases, with 12 bases remaining between them. This CDR3 has 13 residues. CDR3 protein: CASREGPGYEQYV. The CDR3 DNA sequence: TGTGCCAGCAGGGAGGGCCCCGGCTACGAGCAGTACGTC.

This clonotype appeared a few times. The chain is built from TRBV2 and TRBJ2-4, with D uncertain. CDR3 length equals 15 residues. Trimming cost V 3 bases and J 1 base, with 10 bases left between them. In germline, CDR1 is SNHLY, CDR2 FYNNEI. Here the CDR3 reads CASSDYSRAKNIQYF. The CDR3 DNA follows: TGTGCCAGCAGTGACTACAGTCGGGCCAAAAACATTCAGTACTTC.